This T cell receptor (beta chain) was captured in a study of shared clonotypes between healthy human individuals. Looked up from germline, CDR1 is MNHNY and CDR2 is SVGAGI (reference sequence). CDR3 length: 14 residues. The V end lost 2 bases, the J end lost 5 bases, and 13 bases lay between the germline ends. The assay was immunoSEQ multiplex PCR, and TCRdb's table has in-frame clones only and misses some. The sample carries approximately 2,300,000 clones, less than 95% recorded once. Adult donors, all healthy and HIV-negative, had no recent acute infections or vaccinations. Partitioning of CD4+ cells yielded a CD45RA+ naive subset and a CD45RA-negative memory subset.

The rearrangement joins TRBV6-6 to TRBJ2-7, with D possibly being TRBD1 (6 bases). The sequenced sample was naive CD4+ T cells from PBMCs. Subset indicated: CD45RA+ positively selected. This clonotype was obtained from a young man in good health. Some clones in this sample may be carry-over from other donors' samples. The CDR3 region is CASSYLGARNEQYF. CDR3 in DNA: TGTGCCAGCAGTTACCTGGGGGCGCGGAACGAGCAGTACTTC.